This T cell receptor beta chain was profiled in a study of cytomegalovirus exposure and HLA in healthy donors. Study-level points and caveats: Reported findings show TCR beta sequences accurately forecast HLA-A and HLA-B alleles in most subjects. Equally common other TCR beta chains were less clonally expanded than HLA-associated ones, a later analysis found. Information on immune exposure was restricted to one variable (CMV serostatus).

The germline gives CDR1 MNHEY, CDR2 SMNVEV (reference sequence). The trim removed 4 bases at V and 7 bases at J, leaving 3 bases unmatched. This CDR3 spans 14 amino acids. 13 Jbeta primers and 60 Vbeta primers were used for the PCR. Clones were sequenced by immunoSEQ multiplex PCR, and TCRdb holds only the in-frame ones, with some missing. The table shows approximately 220,000 clones, with less than 85% occurring only once. A remark on this clone: Its antigen is not identified.

The rearrangement links TRBV27 to TRBJ1-5, with 11 bases matching TRBD1. The sequence was obtained from a young man in good health and CMV-seronegative. The sequenced material came from PBMCs. CDR3 sequence reads: CASSSGQGEQPQHF. CDR3 DNA sequence: TGTGCCAGCAGTTCGGGACAGGGGGAACAGCCCCAGCATTTT.